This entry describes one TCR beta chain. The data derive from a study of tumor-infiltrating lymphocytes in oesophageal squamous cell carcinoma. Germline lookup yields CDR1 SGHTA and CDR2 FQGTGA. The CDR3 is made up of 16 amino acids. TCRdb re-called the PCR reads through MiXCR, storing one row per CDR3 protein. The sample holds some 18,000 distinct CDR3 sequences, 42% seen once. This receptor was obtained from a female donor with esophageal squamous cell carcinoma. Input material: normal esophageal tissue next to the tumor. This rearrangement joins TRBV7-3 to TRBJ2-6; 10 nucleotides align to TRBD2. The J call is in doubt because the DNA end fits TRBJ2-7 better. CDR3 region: CASSKPGLASYNEQYF. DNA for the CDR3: TGTGCCAGCAGCAAACCGGGACTAGCGAGTTACAATGAGCAGTACTTC.